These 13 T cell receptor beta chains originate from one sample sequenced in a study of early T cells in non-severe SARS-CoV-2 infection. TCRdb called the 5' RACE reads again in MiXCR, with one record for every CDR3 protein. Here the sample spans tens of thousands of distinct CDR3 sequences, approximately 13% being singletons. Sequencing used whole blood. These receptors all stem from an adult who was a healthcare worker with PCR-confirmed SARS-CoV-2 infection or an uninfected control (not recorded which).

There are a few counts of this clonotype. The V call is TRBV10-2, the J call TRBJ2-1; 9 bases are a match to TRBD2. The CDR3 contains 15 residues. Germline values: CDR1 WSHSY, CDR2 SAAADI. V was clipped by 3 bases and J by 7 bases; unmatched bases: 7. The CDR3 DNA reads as TGCGCCAGCAGTGATGTGACTAGCGGAGGGAATGAGCAGTTCTTC. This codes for CASSDVTSGGNEQFF.

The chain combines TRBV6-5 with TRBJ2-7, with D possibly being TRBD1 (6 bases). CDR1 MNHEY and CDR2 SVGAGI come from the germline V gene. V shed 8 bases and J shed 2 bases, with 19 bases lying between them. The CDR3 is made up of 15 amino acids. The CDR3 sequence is CASADPGVGAYEQYF. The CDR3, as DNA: TGTGCCAGCGCAGACCCAGGGGTTGGGGCCTACGAGCAGTACTTC.

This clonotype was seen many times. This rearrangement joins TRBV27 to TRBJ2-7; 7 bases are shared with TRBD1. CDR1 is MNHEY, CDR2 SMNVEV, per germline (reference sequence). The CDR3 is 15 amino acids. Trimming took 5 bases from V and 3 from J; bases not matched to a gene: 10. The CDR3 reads CASSPPRTGVYEQYF. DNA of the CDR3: TGTGCCAGCAGTCCCCCAAGGACAGGCGTCTACGAGCAGTACTTC.

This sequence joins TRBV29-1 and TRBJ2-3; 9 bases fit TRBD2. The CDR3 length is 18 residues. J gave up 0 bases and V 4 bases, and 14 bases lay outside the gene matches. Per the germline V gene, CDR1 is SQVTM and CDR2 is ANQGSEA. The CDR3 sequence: CSVGLGAGGLASTDTQYF. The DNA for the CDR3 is TGCAGCGTTGGCCTGGGAGCGGGAGGCCTCGCTAGCACAGATACGCAGTATTTT.

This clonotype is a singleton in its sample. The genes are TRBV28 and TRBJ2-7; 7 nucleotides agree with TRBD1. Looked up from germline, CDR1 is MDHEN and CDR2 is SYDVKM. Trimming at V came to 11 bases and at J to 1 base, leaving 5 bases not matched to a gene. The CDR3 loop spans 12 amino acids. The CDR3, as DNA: TGTGCCTCTCGACAGGGATCCTACGAGCAGTACTTC. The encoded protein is CASRQGSYEQYF.

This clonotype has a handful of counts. The DNA of the CDR3 is TGTGCCAGCAGTTCTCGACAGTTAGCCAAAAACATTCAGTACTTC. Its protein product is CASSSRQLAKNIQYF. The V and J genes are TRBV28 and TRBJ2-4; TRBD1 is a possible D gene (5 bases). The germline V and J ends were trimmed by 4 bases and 0 bases, with 10 bases remaining between them. Germline-derived CDR1 and CDR2 are MDHEN and SYDVKM. This CDR3 comprises 15 residues.

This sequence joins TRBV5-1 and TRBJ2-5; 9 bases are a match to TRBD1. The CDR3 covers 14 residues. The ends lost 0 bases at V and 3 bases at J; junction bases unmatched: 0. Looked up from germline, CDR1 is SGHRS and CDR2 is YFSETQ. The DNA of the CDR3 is TGCGCCAGCAGCTTGGGGGACAGGGAAGAGACCCAGTACTTC. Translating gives CASSLGDREETQYF. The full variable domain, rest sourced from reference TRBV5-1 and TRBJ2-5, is KAGVTQTPRYLIKTRGQQVTLSCSPISGHRSVSWYQQTPGQGLQFLFEYFSETQRNKGNFPGRFSGRQFSNSRSEMNVSTLELGDSALYLCASSLGDREETQYFGPGTRLLVL.

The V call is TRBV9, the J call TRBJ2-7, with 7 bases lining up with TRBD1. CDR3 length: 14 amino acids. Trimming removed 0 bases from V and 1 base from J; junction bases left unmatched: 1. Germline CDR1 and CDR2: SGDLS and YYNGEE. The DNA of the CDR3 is TGTGCCAGCAGCGTAGCGGGACAGTCCTACGAGCAGTACTTC. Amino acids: CASSVAGQSYEQYF.

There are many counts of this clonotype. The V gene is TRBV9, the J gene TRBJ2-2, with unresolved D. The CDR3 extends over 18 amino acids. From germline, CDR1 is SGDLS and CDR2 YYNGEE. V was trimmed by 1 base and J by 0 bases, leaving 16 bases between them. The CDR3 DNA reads TGTGCCAGCAGCGTATTTGAAAAACGGCGTTCGAACACCGGGGAGCTGTTTTTT. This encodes CASSVFEKRRSNTGELFF.

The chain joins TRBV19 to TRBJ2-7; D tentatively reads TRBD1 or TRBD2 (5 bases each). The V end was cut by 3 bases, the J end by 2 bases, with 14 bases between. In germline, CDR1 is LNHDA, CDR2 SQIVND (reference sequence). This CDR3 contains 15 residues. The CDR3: CASSIGGVSPYEQYF. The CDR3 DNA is TGTGCCAGTAGTATTGGGGGAGTCAGCCCCTACGAGCAGTACTTC.

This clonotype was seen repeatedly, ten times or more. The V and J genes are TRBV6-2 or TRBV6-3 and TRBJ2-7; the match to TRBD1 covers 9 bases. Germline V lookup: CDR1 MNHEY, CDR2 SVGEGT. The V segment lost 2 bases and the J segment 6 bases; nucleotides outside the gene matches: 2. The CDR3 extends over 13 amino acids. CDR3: CASSYPTGGEQYF. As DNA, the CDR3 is TGTGCCAGCAGTTACCCGACAGGGGGCGAGCAGTACTTC.

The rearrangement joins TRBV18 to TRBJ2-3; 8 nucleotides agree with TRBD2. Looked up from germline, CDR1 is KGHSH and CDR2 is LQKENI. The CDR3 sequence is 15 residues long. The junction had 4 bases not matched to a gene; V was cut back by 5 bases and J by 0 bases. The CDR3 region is CASSRLAGSTDTQYF. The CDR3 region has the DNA TGTGCCAGCTCAAGGCTAGCGGGTAGCACAGATACGCAGTATTTT.

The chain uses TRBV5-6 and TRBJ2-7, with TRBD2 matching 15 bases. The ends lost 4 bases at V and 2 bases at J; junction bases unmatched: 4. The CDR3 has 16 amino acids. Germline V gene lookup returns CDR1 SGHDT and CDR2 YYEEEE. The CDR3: CASSGGLAGGAYEQYF. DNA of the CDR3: TGTGCCAGCAGCGGGGGACTAGCGGGAGGCGCCTACGAGCAGTACTTC.